The sequence of this T cell receptor beta chain was determined in a study of T cells in Graves' hyperthyroidism and ophthalmopathy. Study context: Peripheral blood was collected at initial diagnosis, before any treatment. Study results and caveats: The model foresaw ophthalmopathy a median roughly 6.6 months prior to onset.

Ten or more counts support this clonotype. What it binds is unknown. RNA transcripts gave rise to amplified TCR beta CDR3 regions. The HTBI set primed first-round TCR CDR3 RT-PCR. TCRdb re-analysed the multiplex PCR reads in MiXCR, keeping a single row per CDR3 protein. The sample records roughly 130,000 distinct CDR3 sequences, 22% being singletons. Trimming cost V 5 bases and J 1 base, with 14 bases left between them. From germline, CDR1 is MDHEN and CDR2 SYDVKM. This CDR3 comprises 15 residues. Patients aged 18 to 65 had newly diagnosed hyperthyroidism lasting under 2 months. The sample of blood was obtained at first hyperthyroidism diagnosis (before any ophthalmopathy symptoms).

This receptor was identified in a woman between 45 and 65 years old with Graves' hyperthyroidism that later progressed to Graves' ophthalmopathy. The rearrangement joins TRBV28 to TRBJ2-5; maybe TRBD1 (7 bases). Sequencing was carried out using blood. This chain's CDR3 is CASSGAGTAQETQYF. The CDR3 DNA reads TGTGCCAGCAGTGGGGCGGGGACAGCCCAAGAGACCCAGTACTTC.